The text below deals with one TCR beta chain. Via MiXCR, TCRdb re-called the RACE reads, giving one row per CDR3 protein. The table includes 150,000 to 200,000 distinct CDR3 sequences, under 35% detected once. Specified time point: pre-sensitization, week 0. Described treatment: therapeutic diphenylcyclopropenone sensitization with weekly scalp DPC. The data were taken from a study of human T cells and chemical hapten exposure. Study-wide background: Diphenylcyclopropenone was administered weekly to the scalp of patients throughout the approximately 24-week study. The study traced per-sample TCR yield variation mainly to small differences in pooled library volumes.

Sequencing was performed on whole blood, taken in connection with sensitization to the hapten diphenylcyclopropenone (DPC). The origin of this receptor is a woman aged 30 to 39 with alopecia areata. Some clones in this sample may be carry-over from other donors' samples.

CDR3 sequence reads: CASSLDRDNSPLHF. CDR3 nucleotide sequence: TGTGCCAGCAGCTTAGACAGGGACAATTCACCCCTCCACTTT. The rearrangement joins TRBV7-2 to TRBJ1-6, with D possibly TRBD1 on 6 matching bases. This CDR3 comprises 14 residues. V was shortened by 1 base and J by 7 bases, with 8 bases between the two germline ends. Germline V gene data show CDR1 as SGHTA and CDR2 as FQGNSA.